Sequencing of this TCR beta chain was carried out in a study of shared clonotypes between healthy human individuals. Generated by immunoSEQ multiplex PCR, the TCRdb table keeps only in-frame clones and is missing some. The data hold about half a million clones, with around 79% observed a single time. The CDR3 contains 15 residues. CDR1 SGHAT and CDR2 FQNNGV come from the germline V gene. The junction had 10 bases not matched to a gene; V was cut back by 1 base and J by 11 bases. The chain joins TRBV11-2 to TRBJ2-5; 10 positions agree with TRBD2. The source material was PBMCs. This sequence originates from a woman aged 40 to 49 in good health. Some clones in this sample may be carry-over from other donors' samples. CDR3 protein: CASSLASSGRLEQYF. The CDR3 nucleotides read TGTGCCAGCAGCTTAGCGTCTAGCGGGAGATTGGAGCAGTACTTC.